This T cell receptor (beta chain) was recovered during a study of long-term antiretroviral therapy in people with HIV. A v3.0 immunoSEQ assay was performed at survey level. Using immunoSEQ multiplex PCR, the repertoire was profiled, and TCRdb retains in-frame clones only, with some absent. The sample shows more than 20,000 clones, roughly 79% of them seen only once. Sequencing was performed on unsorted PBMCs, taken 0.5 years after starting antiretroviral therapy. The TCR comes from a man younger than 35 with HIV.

CDR3 nucleotide sequence: TGTGCCACCAGCAGGGAAAGGAGGGGGCGCTTGTACACTGAAGCTTTCTTT. Residues: CATSRERRGRLYTEAFF. The chain has TRBV15 and TRBJ1-1; 7 positions match TRBD1. The V gene end was trimmed by 3 bases and the J gene end by 3 bases; junction bases not matched to a gene: 13. This CDR3 region has 17 residues. The V gene's germline CDR1 is LNHNV and CDR2 YYDKDF (reference sequence).